The 2 T cell receptor beta chains below were found in one sample sequenced in a study of blood T cell repertoires in COVID-19. Data came from immunoSEQ multiplex PCR; TCRdb stores just in-frame clones and leaves some out. Of 25,000 to 40,000 clones detected, 90% appear once; the ten largest clones hold approximately 1%. The material sequenced was peripheral blood. The receptor source for this set is a man between 65 and 85 years old with active or convalescent COVID-19.

The V call is TRBV28, the J call TRBJ1-5; D is uncertain. The ends were cut back, 4 bases at V and 1 base at J, with 14 bases in the middle. Germline CDR1 and CDR2: MDHEN and SYDVKM. This CDR3 contains 16 residues. The CDR3 spells CASSSPVRGSNQPQHF. The DNA of the CDR3 is TGTGCCAGCAGTTCTCCGGTCCGGGGAAGCAATCAGCCCCAGCATTTT.

The gene calls are TRBV20-1 and TRBJ2-3; 9 bases match TRBD2. Germline assignment: CDR1 DFQATT and CDR2 SNEGSKA (reference sequence). J was trimmed by 3 bases and V by 3 bases; bases with no gene match: 13. The CDR3 is 17 residues long. CDR3 in amino acids: CSASSAQLAGSTDTQYF. The CDR3 DNA reads as TGCAGTGCTAGTTCCGCCCAACTAGCGGGCTCGACAGATACGCAGTATTTT.